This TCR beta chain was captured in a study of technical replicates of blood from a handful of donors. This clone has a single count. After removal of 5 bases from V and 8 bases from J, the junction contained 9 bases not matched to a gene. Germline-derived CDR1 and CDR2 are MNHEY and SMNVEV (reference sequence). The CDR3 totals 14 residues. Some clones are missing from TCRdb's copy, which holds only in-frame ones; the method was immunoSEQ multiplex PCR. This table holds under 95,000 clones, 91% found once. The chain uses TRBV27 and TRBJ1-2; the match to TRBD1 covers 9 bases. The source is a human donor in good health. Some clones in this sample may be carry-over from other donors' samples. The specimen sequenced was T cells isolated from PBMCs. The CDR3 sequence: CASSQVQGAQGYTF. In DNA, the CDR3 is TGTGCCAGCAGTCAAGTACAGGGGGCTCAAGGCTACACCTTC.